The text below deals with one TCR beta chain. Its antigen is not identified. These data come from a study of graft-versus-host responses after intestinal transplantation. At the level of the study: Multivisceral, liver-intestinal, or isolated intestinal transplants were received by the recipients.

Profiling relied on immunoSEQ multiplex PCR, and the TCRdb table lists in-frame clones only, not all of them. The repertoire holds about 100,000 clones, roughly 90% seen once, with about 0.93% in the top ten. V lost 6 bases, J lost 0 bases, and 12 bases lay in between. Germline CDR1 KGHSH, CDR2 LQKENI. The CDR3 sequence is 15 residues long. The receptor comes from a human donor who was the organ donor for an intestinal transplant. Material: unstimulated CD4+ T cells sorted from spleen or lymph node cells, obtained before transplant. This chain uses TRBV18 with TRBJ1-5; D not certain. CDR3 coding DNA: TGTGCCAGCTCCCGGTCCGGAGATAGCAATCAGCCCCAGCATTTT. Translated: CASSRSGDSNQPQHF.